The next 24 T cell receptor beta chains were all read from a single sample in a study of breast tumors, draining lymph nodes, adjacent tissues. TCRdb analysed the multiplex PCR reads with MiXCR anew, one entry per CDR3 protein. This sample has 200,000 to 300,000 distinct CDR3 sequences; around 31% occur once, and the top ten carry around 1.1%. The lymph nodes were axillary draining lymph nodes from breast cancer patients. Input material: axillary lymph node tissue. The receptor source for this set is a female donor with breast cancer. Some clones in this sample may be carry-over from other donors' samples.

About this clonotype itself: This may be a read error: a much more frequent sequence differs by one nucleotide. The conserved phenylalanine or tryptophan is not found at the CDR3 terminus, so this likely reflects a read error. The rearrangement links TRBV11-2 to TRBJ2-1; 15 bases are shared with TRBD2. Germline CDR1 is SGHAT and CDR2 is FQNNGV. CDR3 length equals 16 residues. V gave up 5 bases and J gave up 7 bases; unmatched junction bases: 6. The DNA of the CDR3 is TGTGCCAGCAGCCGAGGACTAGCGGGAGGGGAGAATGAGCAGTTCTCC. Encoded protein: CASSRGLAGGENEQFS.

Remarks on this clonotype: The junction shows a germline mismatch at one end, possibly a read error. The chain combines TRBV5-1 with TRBJ2-1, with TRBD2 identical over 8 bases. Germline CDR1 is SGHRS and CDR2 is YFSETQ. CDR3 length: 14 amino acids. The CDR3 DNA is TGCCCCAGCAGCCGGGAGGGCGGGTACAACGAGCAGTTCTTC. Amino acids: CPSSREGGYNEQFF.

This clonotype was seen ten or more times. The chain has TRBV11-3 and TRBJ2-3, with 7 positions matching TRBD2. This CDR3 region has 15 residues. After removal of 5 bases from V and 0 bases from J, the junction contained 5 bases not matched to a gene. Germline CDR1 and CDR2: SGHNT and YENEEA. The CDR3, as DNA: TGTGCCAGCAGCCCGCTAGCGGCAAGCACAGATACGCAGTATTTT. As protein: CASSPLAASTDTQYF.

The rearrangement links TRBV15 to TRBJ2-5; 7 bases fit TRBD1. This CDR3 is built from 13 residues. The trim removed 1 base at V and 5 bases at J, leaving 1 base unmatched. Germline values: CDR1 LNHNV, CDR2 YYDKDF (reference sequence). The CDR3 DNA follows: TGTGCCACCAGCAGAGCACAGGGGGAGACCCAGTACTTC. The encoded protein is CATSRAQGETQYF.

Points on this clonotype: This may come from a read error, since a much larger clone is one base off. V usage is TRBV10-3 and J usage is TRBJ2-1, with 12 positions matching TRBD2. This CDR3 has 16 amino acids. From germline, CDR1 is ENHRY and CDR2 SYGVKD. The DNA of the CDR3 is TGTGCCATCAGATCCCCTCTAGCGGGAGGGCACAATGAGCAGTCCTTC. Protein product: CAIRSPLAGGHNEQSF.

This clonotype was seen many times. The chain uses TRBV6-5 and TRBJ2-1; the match to TRBD2 covers 8 bases. The CDR3 totals 14 residues. Looked up from germline, CDR1 is MNHEY and CDR2 is SVGAGI. Unmatched junction bases numbered 3, after V lost 6 bases and J lost 2 bases. CDR3 DNA: TGTGCCAGCAGGCAACTAGCGGCCTACAATGAGCAGTTCTTC. It translates to CASRQLAAYNEQFF.

The CDR3 here is CASSVGAGGLNEQFF. DNA of the CDR3: TGTGCCAGCAGCGTAGGGGCAGGGGGCTTGAATGAGCAGTTCTTC. The rearrangement uses TRBV9 and TRBJ2-1, with 8 bases that match TRBD1. Germline lookup yields CDR1 SGDLS and CDR2 YYNGEE. The CDR3 length is 15 residues. J lost 7 bases, V lost 0 bases, and 6 bases had no gene match.

This clonotype came up many times. V usage is TRBV28 and J usage is TRBJ1-6; unclear D gene. Germline V gives CDR1 MDHEN, CDR2 SYDVKM. This CDR3 contains 14 residues. Trimming took off 3 bases at V and 5 bases at J, with 8 bases between the two ends. CDR3 sequence reads: CASSLTLNNSPLHF. In DNA, the CDR3 is TGTGCCAGCAGTTTGACCCTTAATAATTCACCCCTCCACTTT.

The table lists this clonotype with many counts. This chain connects TRBV2 to TRBJ2-1; D is possibly TRBD2 (5 bases). The ends were cut back, 6 bases at V and 3 bases at J, with 18 bases in the middle. There are 16 residues in the CDR3. Germline lookup yields CDR1 SNHLY and CDR2 FYNNEI. CDR3 sequence: CASSVAPTIDYNEQFF. CDR3 nucleotide sequence: TGTGCCAGCAGCGTGGCCCCGACTATCGACTACAATGAGCAGTTCTTC.

Ten or more counts support this clonotype. V is TRBV7-3 and J is TRBJ1-3, with D tentatively TRBD1 (5 bases). V dropped 5 bases and J dropped 4 bases, with 15 bases sitting between them. The CDR3 covers 15 residues. Per the germline V gene, CDR1 is SGHTA and CDR2 is FQGTGA. The chain's CDR3 is CASSISGLSGNTIYF. As DNA, the CDR3 is TGTGCCAGCAGCATCTCAGGGTTATCAGGAAACACCATATATTTT. Full variable domain (remainder filled in from reference TRBV7-3 and TRBJ1-3): GAGVSQTPSNKVTEKGKYVELRCDPISGHTALYWYRQSLGQGPEFLIYFQGTGAADDSGLPNDRFFAVRPEGSVSTLKIQRTERGDSAVYLCASSISGLSGNTIYFGEGSWLTVV.

This clonotype was seen only a few times. The CDR3 loop reads CASSVGLGDEAFF. Written as DNA, the CDR3 is TGTGCCAGCAGCGTAGGGCTTGGGGATGAAGCTTTCTTT. The chain has TRBV9 and TRBJ1-1; D is unclear. Germline lookup yields CDR1 SGDLS and CDR2 YYNGEE. The CDR3 covers 13 residues. With 0 bases removed from V and 7 bases from J, the gap between germline ends came to 10 bases.

This clonotype was observed many times. The J gene is TRBJ2-5, the V gene TRBV9; D tentatively reads TRBD1 or TRBD2 (6 bases each). The germline V gene encodes CDR1 SGDLS and CDR2 YYNGEE. V was cut by 4 bases and J by 5 bases, with 15 bases left in between. This CDR3 has 14 residues. CDR3 protein: CASSPRGTWETQYF. CDR3 bases: TGTGCCAGCAGCCCGAGGGGGACTTGGGAGACCCAGTACTTC. Variable domain in full (rest from reference TRBV9 and TRBJ2-5): DSGVTQTPKHLITATGQRVTLRCSPRSGDLSVYWYQQSLDQGLQFLIQYYNGEERAKGNILERFSAQQFPDLHSELNLSSLELGDSALYFCASSPRGTWETQYFGPGTRLLVL.

The chain links TRBV10-3 to TRBJ1-4, with a possible D match to TRBD1 (6 bases). Germline lookup yields CDR1 ENHRY and CDR2 SYGVKD. The CDR3 consists of 16 residues. V was clipped by 5 bases and J by 11 bases, with 24 bases between them. The chain's CDR3 is CAISLKIGRGLWKLFF. Written as DNA, the CDR3 is TGTGCCATCAGTTTAAAGATTGGCAGGGGATTATGGAAACTGTTTTTT.

This clonotype was counted many times. This chain connects TRBV11-2 to TRBJ2-5; tentatively, D is TRBD1 (5 bases). CDR3 length equals 13 residues. Per the germline V gene, CDR1 is SGHAT and CDR2 is FQNNGV. V lost 3 bases and J lost 4, with 9 bases in between. In DNA form, the CDR3 reads TGTGCCAGCAGCTTGTCAGGGTTAGAGACCCAGTACTTC. Translated, it gives CASSLSGLETQYF.

This chain links TRBV7-2 with TRBJ1-6; 9 bases are a match to TRBD1. From germline, CDR1 is SGHTA and CDR2 FQGNSA. This CDR3 is built from 19 residues. V lost 3 bases to trimming and J lost 4 bases; unmatched junction nucleotides: 13. The DNA of the CDR3 is TGTGCCAGCAGCTTGCTTGACGGGGACAGGGTCCTGTATAATTCACCCCTCCACTTT. It codes for CASSLLDGDRVLYNSPLHF.

This clonotype was seen ten or more times. CDR3 in amino acids: CASSYYGANYGYTF. The CDR3 DNA is TGTGCCAGCAGTTACTACGGGGCAAACTATGGCTACACCTTC. The chain combines TRBV6-2 or TRBV6-3 with TRBJ1-2; weak D call: TRBD1 (5 bases). CDR1 is MNHEY, CDR2 SVGEGT, per germline. V shed 1 base and J shed 2 bases, with 8 bases lying between them. The CDR3 extends over 14 amino acids.

This clonotype has a count of ten or more. This chain links TRBV20-1 with TRBJ2-3, with D unresolved. V lost 0 bases and J lost 0, with 13 bases in between. CDR3 size: 16 residues. Germline V gene sequence: CDR1 DFQATT, CDR2 SNEGSKA (reference sequence). In nucleotides, the CDR3 is TGCAGTGCTAGAGATTTCCCGATGACTAGCACAGATACGCAGTATTTT. This translates into CSARDFPMTSTDTQYF.

Note on this clonotype: A junction end diverges from the germline sequence, so it may reflect a read error. In nucleotides, the CDR3 is TGTGGCAGCAGTTACTGGAGGGGCCTACAAGAGACCCAGTACTTC. Amino acid sequence: CGSSYWRGLQETQYF. This chain joins TRBV6-5 and TRBJ2-7; D is perhaps TRBD2 (6 bases). The J call is doubtful: the DNA matches TRBJ2-5 better. The CDR3 contains 15 residues. CDR1 and CDR2 (germline): MNHEY, SVGAGI.

On this clonotype itself: This sequence may be a read error, since a much larger clone differs from it by one base. This rearrangement joins TRBV20-1 to TRBJ2-1, with a weak D call TRBD2 (6 bases). The CDR3 length is 14 residues. Germline lookup yields CDR1 DFQATT and CDR2 SNEGSKA (reference sequence). The CDR3 DNA reads as TGCAGTGCCCAGGAGCGGGCCTCCTACAATGAGCAGCTCTTC. Protein sequence: CSAQERASYNEQLF.

Points on this clonotype: Possible read error: a much larger clone is one base away. This chain connects TRBV6-1 to TRBJ2-3; D is unresolved. The germline V gene has CDR1 MNHNS and CDR2 SASEGT. This CDR3 has 12 residues. The germline V and J ends were trimmed by 11 bases and 2 bases, with 11 bases remaining between them. CDR3 nucleotides: TGTGCCCTCAGGCTGCCCACAGATACGCAGTATTTT. As protein: CALRLPTDTQYF.

This clonotype was picked up a small number of times. J is TRBJ2-7 and V is TRBV18, with TRBD1 as a possible D gene (5 bases). The V and J ends lost 4 bases and 7 bases respectively, with 14 bases between them. The CDR3 loop spans 13 amino acids. Germline values: CDR1 KGHSH, CDR2 LQKENI. The CDR3 DNA is TGTGCCAGCTCACAAAGGACATGGGAAGAGCAGTACTTC. Encoded protein: CASSQRTWEEQYF.

This clonotype was detected many times. This chain joins TRBV7-9 and TRBJ2-2; D is possibly TRBD2 (5 bases). Germline CDR1 and CDR2: SEHNR and FQNEAQ (reference sequence). This CDR3 spans 15 amino acids. V lost 2 bases to trimming and J lost 4 bases, with 11 bases between them. CDR3 protein: CASSLSMGSTGELFF. The CDR3 nucleotides read TGTGCCAGCAGCTTATCGATGGGGAGCACCGGGGAGCTGTTTTTT. Supplemented by reference TRBV7-9 and TRBJ2-2, the full variable domain reads DTGVSQNPRHKITKRGQNVTFRCDPISEHNRLYWYRQTLGQGPEFLTYFQNEAQLEKSRLLSDRFSAERPKGSFSTLEIQRTEQGDSAMYLCASSLSMGSTGELFFGEGSRLTVL.

In its sample, this clonotype was seen many times. The V gene is TRBV20-1, the J gene TRBJ2-1; D gene uncertain. CDR1 and CDR2 (germline): DFQATT, SNEGSKA (reference sequence). CDR3 length: 15 residues. V was cut by 3 bases and J by 1 base, with 13 bases left in between. The CDR3 DNA reads TGCAGTGCTAGGGCACCTCTCCAGTCCTACAATGAGCAGTTCTTC. Its translation is CSARAPLQSYNEQFF.

This clonotype was observed at least ten times. The chain has TRBV7-9 and TRBJ2-1; D gene ambiguous. CDR1 is SEHNR, CDR2 FQNEAQ, per germline (reference sequence). The germline V and J ends were trimmed by 6 bases and 7 bases, with 10 bases remaining between them. The CDR3 runs 12 residues. CDR3 in amino acids: CASSRRRNEQFF. The CDR3 DNA is TGTGCCAGCAGTCGGCGACGGAATGAGCAGTTCTTC.